This T cell receptor (beta chain) emerged from a study of graft-versus-host responses after intestinal transplantation. Turning to the study itself: Anti-thymocyte globulin was used for induction in all recipients, who then took tacrolimus and steroids for roughly three years.

Using immunoSEQ multiplex PCR, the repertoire was profiled, and TCRdb retains in-frame clones only, with some absent. The sample records 60,000 to 75,000 clones, about 90% being singletons. On this clone: What it binds is unknown.

Germline V gives CDR1 LGHNA, CDR2 YNFKEQ. V was clipped by 0 bases and J by 2 bases, with 11 bases between them. The length of the CDR3 is 15 residues. The specimen was unstimulated CD8+ T cells sorted from spleen or lymph node cells, collected before intestinal transplant. The source of this sequence is a human donor who received an intestinal transplant. V and J are TRBV4-2 and TRBJ2-7; no reliable D call. CDR3 DNA sequence: TGTGCCAGCAGCCAAGATCCGGCAGGTCCCTACGAGCAGTACTTC. Amino acid sequence: CASSQDPAGPYEQYF.